The subject of this entry is one T cell receptor beta chain. This clone's antigen is unknown. Per-nucleotide qualities are absent, and no much larger clonotype sits a single base away. These data are taken from a study of T cell therapy after organ transplantation (dated by TCRdb to 2018 to 2020). Regarding the complete study: Therapy products were autologous CMV-specific T cells expanded in vitro for approximately two weeks with a peptide pool of 30 HLA class I and II CMV epitopes. Patients were given up to 6 doses of T cells at 2-week intervals and were followed for approximately 29 weeks after finishing therapy. Among the 10 or so patients, eight were classed as clinical responders, while two were classed as nonresponders. The median number of CMV-specific T cells given to patients was 1.92 x 10^8, delivered over 2 to 6 intravenous infusions. In most of the cell therapy products, CD8+ T cells dominated and no virus-specific CD4+ T cells could be detected. Multiple CMV specificities restricted through one or more HLA alleles were contained in most therapy products. An open-label phase I trial of autologous CMV-specific adoptive T cell therapy in solid-organ transplant recipients was the basis for the study, which was a follow-up TRBV repertoire analysis. Of the ten or so patients, only 8 had long-term post-therapy samples available.

The immunoSEQ two-step, bias-controlled multiplex PCR assay was used to amplify TRB CDR3 regions from genomic DNA. CDR3 libraries were sequenced on an Illumina NextSeq 500. Per the source publication's procedure: The immunoSEQ Analyzer platform was used for initial alignment and bioinformatics, including bias normalization against synthetic CDR3 analogs. Annotation of V, D and J genes followed the definitions in the IMGT database. Further TRBV analyses used VDJtools version 1.1.10 and the R package tcR version 2.2.1.11 with default settings. GLIPH analysis was performed with version 1.0 using default settings. In CDR3 sequences with at least 5 reads, significant changes in clonotype frequency were tested by a 2-sided binomial test with Benjamini-Hochberg correction (alpha = 0.01). Held by TCRdb, this immuneACCESS table contains in-frame sequences only and omits some clones. Under half of the omission traces to an unresolved V gene where checked; the cause of the rest is unknown. For V, J and clone size, that table is used; D and trimming come from the DNA. The sample table holds roughly 620 clones, of which about 67% were seen once. About 30% of the sample is taken by the ten largest.

CDR1 is given as MNHNS and CDR2 as SASEGT, both from the germline V gene. From its cysteine to its phenylalanine, the CDR3 spans 15 amino acids. The retained sequence is limited to the CDR3, 45 bases, with the frame set at the first base. V is cut by 6 bases and J by 0 bases, and the space between the germline ends is 12 bases. In light of the paper, this sample's time point label describes: ACT product, IFN-gamma+ CD8 cells after CMV peptide stimulation. Cells from the therapy products were restimulated for about 4 hours with the CMV peptide pool, and a secretion assay was used to capture IFN-gamma. Solid-organ transplant recipients with drug-resistant/recurrent cytomegalovirus were included as patients. Ten of the trial participants were picked for repertoire analysis depending on whether post-therapy peripheral blood mononuclear cells were available. Viable CD3+CD8+CD4-IFN-gamma+ cells were isolated from the therapy products by sorting on a BD FACSAria III. The Qiagen DNeasy Kit was used to extract genomic DNA from sorted cells.

Study-wide findings and limitations: Post-therapy reconstitution appeared to include both transferred clonotypes and endogenous clonotypes not detected in the therapy products. Assessment of confounders such as concurrent antirejection and antiviral medications was prevented by the small cohort. The fold change in CD8 clonality after therapy was inversely correlated with pretherapy clonality, which suggests that less biased repertoires were more open to remodeling. The small number of expansions detected in nonresponders may reflect reduced sample coverage resulting from poor CD8+ T cell yield. Before therapy, nonresponders had marked clonal expansions, and after therapy the repertoires of nonresponders changed only minimally.

The sequence came from a human patient who had received a solid organ transplant and had CMV disease. After a transplant, some T cells may have been passed on by the graft donor. Recombination linked TRBV6-1 to TRBJ1-5, with the D gene call left open. Material: cultured CD8+ T cells. The CDR3 amino acid sequence is: CASSRPRGSNQPQHF. The nucleotide sequence reads TGTGCCAGCAGCCGCCCCCGGGGTAGCAATCAGCCCCAGCATTTT.